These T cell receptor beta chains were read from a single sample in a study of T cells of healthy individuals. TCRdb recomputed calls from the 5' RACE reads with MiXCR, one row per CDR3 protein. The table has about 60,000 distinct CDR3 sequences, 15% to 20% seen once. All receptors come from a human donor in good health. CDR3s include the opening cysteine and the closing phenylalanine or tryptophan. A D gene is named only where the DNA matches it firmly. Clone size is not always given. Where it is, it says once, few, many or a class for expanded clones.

CASSPRRGRNTGELFF	TGTGCCAGCAGTCCCCGGCGGGGGAGGAACACCGGGGAGCTGTTTTTT	TRBV12-3/TRBV12-4	TRBJ2-2	TRBD2	many
CASSQDFTSPLHF	TGTGCCAGCAGCCAAGATTTCACATCCCCCCTCCACTTT	TRBV14	TRBJ1-6	NA	many
CASSNQGQETQYF	TGTGCCAGCAGCAACCAGGGGCAAGAGACCCAGTACTTC	TRBV11-2	TRBJ2-5	NA	NA
CASSQLGTGYNEQFF	TGTGCCAGCAGCCAACTCGGGACAGGCTACAATGAGCAGTTCTTC	TRBV11-3	TRBJ2-1	TRBD1	NA
CSVVREKNEQFF	TGCAGCGTTGTCCGGGAGAAGAATGAGCAGTTCTTC	TRBV29-1	TRBJ2-1	NA	many
CASRHSPGHGYEQYF	TGTGCCAGCAGACACTCGCCGGGACACGGATACGAGCAGTACTTC	TRBV7-9	TRBJ2-7	NA	NA
CASSGGQGSVYEQYF	TGTGCCAGCAGTGGCGGACAGGGAAGTGTCTACGAGCAGTACTTC	TRBV2	TRBJ2-7	TRBD1	NA
CASSPRREGQNYGYTF	TGTGCCAGCAGCCCTAGGCGGGAGGGACAGAACTATGGCTACACCTTC	TRBV9	TRBJ1-2	TRBD1	NA
CASSSLGQDRAFF	TGTGCCAGCAGCTCTCTCGGACAGGACAGAGCTTTCTTT	TRBV7-9	TRBJ1-1	TRBD1	many
CSVDRAVDEQFF	TGCAGCGTGGACAGGGCGGTGGATGAGCAGTTCTTC	TRBV29-1	TRBJ2-1	TRBD1	NA
CASIGTGVTGELFF	TGTGCCAGCATTGGGACAGGGGTCACCGGGGAGCTGTTTTTT	TRBV12-3/TRBV12-4	TRBJ2-2	TRBD1	NA
CASSQDAAGYQETQYF	TGCGCCAGCAGCCAAGATGCAGCGGGGTACCAAGAGACCCAGTACTTC	TRBV4-1	TRBJ2-5	TRBD2	NA
CSVEDPLKGREQYF	TGCAGCGTTGAAGACCCCTTGAAGGGACGCGAGCAGTACTTC	TRBV29-1	TRBJ2-7	NA	many
CASSDRTEEFSFTYNSPLHF	TGCGCCAGCAGTGACAGGACAGAGGAATTTTCTTTTACCTATAATTCACCCCTCCACTTT	TRBV10-2	TRBJ1-6	NA	many
CASSLEWASTEAFF	TGTGCCAGCAGCTTAGAATGGGCATCGACTGAAGCTTTCTTT	TRBV7-2	TRBJ1-1	NA	few
CASSLTGPPRRSPLHF	TGTGCCAGCAGTTTAACAGGGCCACCGAGGAGATCACCCCTCCACTTT	TRBV28	TRBJ1-6	NA	few
CASSLAYNEQFF	TGTGCCAGCAGTTTAGCCTACAATGAGCAGTTCTTC	TRBV28	TRBJ2-1	NA	many
CASLDRGVTEAFF	TGTGCCAGCCTGGACAGGGGGGTGACTGAAGCTTTCTTT	TRBV28	TRBJ1-1	TRBD1	many
CASSYAGEVTEAFF	TGTGCCAGCAGTTACGCGGGGGAAGTCACTGAAGCTTTCTTT	TRBV6-5	TRBJ1-1	NA	many
CSATLSGNTIYF	TGCAGTGCTACTCTCTCTGGAAACACCATATATTTT	TRBV20-1	TRBJ1-3	NA	many
CASSSGLSSYNSPLHF	TGTGCCAGCAGTTCAGGGCTCAGCTCCTATAATTCACCCCTCCACTTT	TRBV6-5	TRBJ1-6	NA	NA
CASSTTVGYEQYF	TGTGCCAGCAGTACGACAGTCGGGTATGAGCAGTACTTC	TRBV25-1	TRBJ2-7	NA	few
CASTLRGGGTPEYNEQFF	TGTGCCAGCACCCTCAGAGGGGGTGGGACCCCGGAGTATAATGAGCAGTTCTTC	TRBV7-9	TRBJ2-1	NA	many
CSVEEPGGNSYEQYF	TGCAGCGTTGAGGAGCCGGGGGGAAACTCCTACGAGCAGTACTTC	TRBV29-1	TRBJ2-7	TRBD2	NA
CASGGQTQETQYF	TGTGCCAGCGGGGGACAGACGCAAGAGACCCAGTACTTC	TRBV2	TRBJ2-5	TRBD1	many
CASSGGQTYEQYF	TGTGCCAGCAGTGGCGGGCAAACTTACGAGCAGTACTTC	TRBV25-1	TRBJ2-7	NA	few
CASSLVGAGSSVTEAFF	TGTGCCAGCAGCTTAGTAGGGGCCGGGTCTTCGGTCACTGAAGCTTTCTTT	TRBV11-2	TRBJ1-1	NA	many
CASSLGQIYLNTEAFF	TGTGCCAGCTCACTAGGACAGATCTACCTGAACACTGAAGCTTTCTTT	TRBV18	TRBJ1-1	NA	many
CAGRRSQYF	TGTGCCGGAAGACGTTCGCAGTACTTC	TRBV14	TRBJ2-7	NA	few
CASSPPQPNTGELFF	TGTGCCAGCTCACCACCGCAGCCGAACACCGGGGAGCTGTTTTTT	TRBV18	TRBJ2-2	NA	few
CASTLGSSGANVLTF	TGTGCCAGCACCCTTGGAAGCTCTGGGGCCAACGTCCTGACTTTC	TRBV28	TRBJ2-6	NA	NA
CSASRPPEETQYF	TGCAGTGCTAGTAGGCCCCCCGAAGAGACCCAGTACTTC	TRBV20-1	TRBJ2-5	NA	few
CASSEGGVGEMNQETQYF	TGTGCCAGCAGTGAAGGAGGGGTAGGGGAGATGAACCAAGAGACCCAGTACTTC	TRBV25-1	TRBJ2-5	NA	many
CASSPVPTLAGELFF	TGTGCCAGCAGTCCAGTGCCTACTCTGGCCGGGGAGCTGTTTTTT	TRBV13	TRBJ2-2	NA	NA
CASGLVLRRGNNQPQHF	TGTGCTAGTGGTTTGGTTCTCCGACGGGGGAACAATCAGCCCCAGCATTTT	TRBV12-5	TRBJ1-5	NA	few
CASSSGLGYYNEQFF	TGTGCCAGCAGTTCCGGACTAGGGTATTACAATGAGCAGTTCTTC	TRBV6-2/TRBV6-3	TRBJ2-1	TRBD2	NA
CASSLQGNIQYF	TGTGCCAGCAGCTTGCAGGGAAACATTCAGTACTTC	TRBV5-5	TRBJ2-4	NA	NA
CASSQTSGVQGEQFF	TGTGCCAGCAGCCAGACTAGCGGGGTCCAAGGTGAGCAGTTCTTC	TRBV11-2	TRBJ2-1	TRBD2	many
CASSEIDGGQGADTQYF	TGTGCCAGCAGTGAGATTGACGGGGGGCAGGGGGCAGATACGCAGTATTTT	TRBV6-1	TRBJ2-3	NA	NA
CASSFGPAYEQYF	TGCGCCAGCAGTTTCGGGCCCGCCTACGAGCAGTACTTC	TRBV5-1	TRBJ2-7	NA	few
CASSVGWELNTEAFF	TGTGCCAGCAGCGTAGGGTGGGAATTGAACACTGAAGCTTTCTTT	TRBV9	TRBJ1-1	NA	NA
CASSLERRDEQYF	TGTGCCAGCAGTTTAGAAAGAAGGGACGAGCAGTACTTC	TRBV12-3/TRBV12-4	TRBJ2-7	NA	few
CAIKTSRDTQYF	TGTGCCATCAAGACTAGCAGAGATACGCAGTATTTT	TRBV10-3	TRBJ2-3	TRBD2	many
CATSRDGVGNTIYF	TGTGCCACCAGCAGAGATGGGGTGGGAAACACCATATATTTT	TRBV15	TRBJ1-3	NA	many
CAISGGVTGELFF	TGTGCCATCTCTGGAGGGGTTACCGGGGAGCTGTTTTTT	TRBV10-3	TRBJ2-2	NA	NA
CASSSGLRDSPLHF	TGCGCCAGCAGCTCGGGACTACGGGATTCACCCCTCCACTTT	TRBV5-1	TRBJ1-6	NA	NA
CASSPAVARSSYEQYF	TGTGCCAGCAGCCCCGCGGTAGCCCGTAGCTCCTACGAGCAGTACTTC	TRBV27	TRBJ2-7	NA	NA
CASREMRGNNSPLHF	TGTGCCAGCAGGGAGATGAGGGGCAATAATTCACCCCTCCACTTT	TRBV7-2	TRBJ1-6	NA	many
CASSRTRGPNYGYTF	TGTGCCAGCAGCCGGACAAGGGGGCCTAACTATGGCTACACCTTC	TRBV7-9	TRBJ1-2	TRBD1	NA
CATRSVGVERYGYTF	TGTGCCACCAGGAGCGTGGGGGTTGAGCGCTATGGCTACACCTTC	TRBV28	TRBJ1-2	NA	many
CASSQVPYLDYTF	TGTGCCAGCAGCCAGGTCCCCTACCTCGATTACACCTTC	TRBV3-1	TRBJ1-2	NA	medium-sized
CASSQGEGTEQFF	TGTGCCAGCAGCCAGGGCGAGGGTACTGAGCAGTTCTTC	TRBV3-1	TRBJ2-1	NA	few
CSARDIGTDTQYF	TGCAGTGCTAGAGATATCGGCACAGATACGCAGTATTTT	TRBV20-1	TRBJ2-3	NA	NA